The 19 T cell receptor beta chains below were found in one sample sequenced in a study of blood T cell repertoires in COVID-19 (TCRdb year 2020). The protocol used for the library was the immunoSEQ multiplex PCR assay. Entries here come from immuneACCESS through TCRdb and include only in-frame sequences with V and J called. Some clones fail to appear in such tables; in the studies checked, an unresolved V gene covers under half of the shortfall, and the cause of the remainder is unknown. In this sample the table shows about 220,000 clones, 85% to 90% of which occur a single time. Approximately 15% of the sample is in the top ten clones. Specimen: PBMCs or T cells enriched from blood (not recorded which). The source is a woman in her 50s with acute COVID-19.

The chain combines TRBV28 with TRBJ1-5; maybe TRBD1 (5 bases). The CDR3 consists of 14 residues. Germline CDR1 MDHEN, CDR2 SYDVKM. V was clipped by 8 bases and J by 7 bases, with 18 bases between them. The CDR3 sequence: CASRSGGLTQPQHF. CDR3 bases: TGTGCCAGCCGGAGCGGGGGTTTGACACAGCCCCAGCATTTT.

This clone was counted a single time. The chain links TRBV7-6 to TRBJ2-7; a possible D gene is TRBD1 (9 bases). The CDR3 runs to 17 residues. The V and J ends lost 5 bases and 4 bases respectively, with 24 bases between them. Per the germline V gene, CDR1 is SGHVS and CDR2 is FNYEAQ. The CDR3 bases are TGTGCCAGCAGCGCCAGGTCGGGGGGGGACAGGGCATACGAGCAGTACTTC. Protein product: CASSARSGGDRAYEQYF.

This sequence joins TRBV6-5 and TRBJ1-5, with TRBD1 matching 8 bases. The CDR3 consists of 15 residues. V gave up 9 bases and J gave up 3 bases; unmatched junction bases: 10. CDR1 MNHEY and CDR2 SVGAGI come from the germline V gene. The CDR3 region is CASTPGTGPNQPQHF. CDR3 DNA: TGTGCCAGTACCCCAGGGACAGGTCCCAATCAGCCCCAGCATTTT.

The V call is TRBV10-3, the J call TRBJ2-1, with 12 bases lining up with TRBD2. V trimming: 0 bases; J trimming: 9 bases; junction bases outside the gene matches: 6. Germline-derived CDR1 and CDR2 are ENHRY and SYGVKD. This CDR3 region has 16 residues. Here the CDR3 reads CAISESLAGGGGEQFF. Here the CDR3 DNA reads TGTGCCATCAGTGAGTCACTAGCGGGAGGTGGCGGTGAGCAGTTCTTC.

This clone was seen a handful of times. The V and J genes are TRBV5-1 and TRBJ2-6; D remains unclear. The V end was cut by 0 bases, the J end by 0 bases, with 13 bases between. The CDR3 loop spans 18 amino acids. CDR1 SGHRS and CDR2 YFSETQ come from the germline V gene. CDR3 coding DNA: TGCGCCAGCAGCTTGGTTGTTACGGTCCGCTCTGGGGCCAACGTCCTGACTTTC. Translating gives CASSLVVTVRSGANVLTF.

This clone was detected only a few times. The rearrangement joins TRBV27 to TRBJ2-1; a weak D match, TRBD1 (5 bases). V lost 8 bases and J 1 base, leaving 12 bases between the germline ends. The germline CDR1 and CDR2 sequences are MNHEY and SMNVEV (reference sequence). The CDR3 has 14 amino acids. The CDR3 nucleotides read TGTGCCAGCCTCGGGCGACAGTCCTACAATGAGCAGTTCTTC. Its protein is CASLGRQSYNEQFF.

V gene TRBV19 combines with J gene TRBJ2-7, with a weak D call TRBD1 (5 bases). This CDR3 spans 14 amino acids. Trimming removed 3 bases from V and 4 bases from J, with 13 bases in between. Germline CDR1 reads LNHDA; CDR2 reads SQIVND (reference sequence). The CDR3 DNA sequence: TGTGCCAGTAGTATCTTGGCCAGGGCTTACGAGCAGTACTTC. Its translation: CASSILARAYEQYF.

The V and J genes are TRBV6-5 and TRBJ2-7; 7 bases line up with TRBD1. From germline, CDR1 is MNHEY and CDR2 SVGAGI. Unmatched junction bases numbered 6, after V lost 0 bases and J lost 7 bases. The CDR3 is made up of 14 amino acids. The CDR3 DNA reads TGTGCCAGCAGTTACTCGACAGGGTTATGGGAGCAGTACTTC. Protein product: CASSYSTGLWEQYF.

J is TRBJ2-7 and V is TRBV28; 13 bases align to TRBD2. The CDR3 spans 18 residues. From germline, CDR1 is MDHEN and CDR2 SYDVKM. Trimming at V came to 4 bases and at J to 3 bases, leaving 12 bases not matched to a gene. The CDR3 coding sequence is TGTGCCAGCAGTTCACCACCGGGACTAGCGGGGATAAACTACGAGCAGTACTTC. Translated, it gives CASSSPPGLAGINYEQYF.

The gene calls are TRBV27 and TRBJ1-6; 7 bases agree with TRBD1. The germline V gene has CDR1 MNHEY and CDR2 SMNVEV (reference sequence). The trim removed 1 base at V and 8 bases at J, leaving 5 bases unmatched. The CDR3 consists of 15 residues. The CDR3 DNA sequence: TGTGCCAGCAGTTTATTAAACAGGGGAGATTCACCCCTCCACTTT. Translation gives CASSLLNRGDSPLHF.

J is TRBJ2-7 and V is TRBV28, with a tentative D call TRBD1 (6 bases). The CDR3 totals 16 residues. Trimming shortened V by 7 bases and J by 2 bases, and 21 bases separated the two germline ends. Germline values: CDR1 MDHEN, CDR2 SYDVKM. The CDR3 DNA reads as TGTGCCAGCACCAGTGGGGGCGACGCGAATCCCTACGAGCAGTACTTC. Residues: CASTSGGDANPYEQYF.

This rearrangement joins TRBV28 to TRBJ2-7; 10 bases match TRBD2. CDR3 length: 12 amino acids. Germline lookup yields CDR1 MDHEN and CDR2 SYDVKM. Trimming removed 6 bases from V and 9 bases from J; junction bases left unmatched: 5. This chain's CDR3 is CASRLAGGWQYF. The CDR3 region has the DNA TGTGCCAGCAGGTTAGCGGGAGGTTGGCAGTACTTC.

This clone was seen only a few times. This sequence joins TRBV19 and TRBJ1-3; unclear D gene. Germline V CDR1 and CDR2: LNHDA, SQIVND (reference sequence). V was clipped by 3 bases and J by 2 bases, with 11 bases between them. The CDR3 runs to 15 residues. CDR3 nucleotide sequence: TGTGCCAGTAGTATTTTTGCAACAGCTGGAAACACCATATATTTT. It codes for CASSIFATAGNTIYF. Full variable domain (missing parts from reference TRBV19 and TRBJ1-3): DGGITQSPKYLFRKEGQNVTLSCEQNLNHDAMYWYRQDPGQGLRLIYYSQIVNDFQKGDIAEGYSVSREKKESFPLTVTSAQKNPTAFYLCASSIFATAGNTIYFGEGSWLTVV.

The chain recombines TRBV5-1 with TRBJ1-2; the match to TRBD1 covers 7 bases. The CDR3 has 16 residues. V was clipped by 0 bases and J by 6 bases; unmatched bases: 11. From germline, CDR1 is SGHRS and CDR2 YFSETQ. CDR3 in amino acids: CASSLEGAYRGNGYTF. In nucleotides, the CDR3 is TGCGCCAGCAGCTTGGAGGGAGCTTACAGGGGTAATGGCTACACCTTC. Combining the CDR3 with reference TRBV5-1 and TRBJ1-2 gives the whole variable domain KAGVTQTPRYLIKTRGQQVTLSCSPISGHRSVSWYQQTPGQGLQFLFEYFSETQRNKGNFPGRFSGRQFSNSRSEMNVSTLELGDSALYLCASSLEGAYRGNGYTFGSGTRLTVV.

The sample holds one count of this clone. V and J are TRBV11-2 and TRBJ2-1; D may be TRBD2 (5 bases). The CDR3 consists of 15 residues. V lost 1 base and J lost 4, with 11 bases in between. Germline V gene lookup returns CDR1 SGHAT and CDR2 FQNNGV. CDR3 coding DNA: TGTGCCAGCAGCTTAGCGGGAAGTTCTTACAATGAGCAGTTCTTC. Translation: CASSLAGSSYNEQFF.

This clone was observed a few times. The chain employs TRBV7-9 and TRBJ2-7, with a tentative D call TRBD1 (5 bases). V shed 1 base and J shed 8 bases, with 15 bases lying between them. Germline CDR1 reads SEHNR; CDR2 reads FQNEAQ (reference sequence). This CDR3 has 14 amino acids. CDR3 sequence (DNA): TGTGCCAGCAGCTTAGATCTGACAGATTGGAAGCAGTACTTC. This encodes CASSLDLTDWKQYF.

The J gene is TRBJ1-2, the V gene TRBV11-2; 7 nucleotides match TRBD1. The germline gives CDR1 SGHAT, CDR2 FQNNGV. V was pared by 4 bases and J by 4 bases, with 6 bases of the junction left unmatched. The length of the CDR3 is 14 residues. The CDR3 protein is CASSSKQGSYGYTF. In DNA, the CDR3 is TGTGCCAGCAGCTCCAAACAGGGGAGCTATGGCTACACCTTC.

In DNA form, the CDR3 reads TGTGCCAGCAGCTCGAGACAGACCCTAGCGGGAGGGCCGGATAGTCACAATGAGCAGTTCTTC. This sequence encodes CASSSRQTLAGGPDSHNEQFF. The chain has TRBV7-8 and TRBJ2-1; 12 bases line up with TRBD2. J was trimmed by 5 bases and V by 4 bases; bases with no gene match: 21. Germline values: CDR1 SGHVS, CDR2 FQNEAQ. This CDR3 is 21 amino acids long.

The V gene is TRBV7-8, the J gene TRBJ1-3, with D unclear. Deletions cut 2 bases from V and 4 bases from J, with 12 bases between. The germline gives CDR1 SGHVS, CDR2 FQNEAQ. The length of the CDR3 is 15 residues. The CDR3 is CASSLFEGSGNTIYF. CDR3 DNA: TGTGCCAGCAGCTTATTTGAGGGTTCAGGAAACACCATATATTTT. The variable domain in full, with the rest retrieved from reference TRBV7-8 and TRBJ1-3, is GAGVSQSPRYKVAKRGQDVALRCDPISGHVSLFWYQQALGQGPEFLTYFQNEAQLDKSGLPSDRFFAERPEGSVSTLKIQRTQQEDSAVYLCASSLFEGSGNTIYFGEGSWLTVV.